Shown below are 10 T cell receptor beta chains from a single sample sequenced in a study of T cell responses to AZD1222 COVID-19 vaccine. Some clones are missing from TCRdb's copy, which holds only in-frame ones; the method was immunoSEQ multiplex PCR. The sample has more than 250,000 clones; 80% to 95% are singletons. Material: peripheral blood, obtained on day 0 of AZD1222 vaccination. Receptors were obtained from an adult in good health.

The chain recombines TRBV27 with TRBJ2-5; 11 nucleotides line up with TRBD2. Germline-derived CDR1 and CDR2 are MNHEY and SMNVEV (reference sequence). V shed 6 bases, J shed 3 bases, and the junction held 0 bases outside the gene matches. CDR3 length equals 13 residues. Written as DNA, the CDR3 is TGTGCCAGCAGACTAGCGGGAGAAGAGACCCAGTACTTC. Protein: CASRLAGEETQYF.

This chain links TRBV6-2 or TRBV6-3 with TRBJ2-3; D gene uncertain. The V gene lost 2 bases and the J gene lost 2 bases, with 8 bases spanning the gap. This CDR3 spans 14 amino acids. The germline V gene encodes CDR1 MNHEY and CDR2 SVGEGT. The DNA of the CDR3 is TGTGCCAGCAGTTACCCCGAGGCCACAGATACGCAGTATTTT. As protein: CASSYPEATDTQYF.

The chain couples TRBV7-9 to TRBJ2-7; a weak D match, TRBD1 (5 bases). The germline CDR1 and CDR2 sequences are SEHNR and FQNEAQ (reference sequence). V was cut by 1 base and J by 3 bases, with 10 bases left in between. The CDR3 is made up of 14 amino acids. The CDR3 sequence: CASSLEVDSYEQYF. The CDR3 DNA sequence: TGTGCCAGCAGCTTAGAGGTCGACAGCTACGAGCAGTACTTC.

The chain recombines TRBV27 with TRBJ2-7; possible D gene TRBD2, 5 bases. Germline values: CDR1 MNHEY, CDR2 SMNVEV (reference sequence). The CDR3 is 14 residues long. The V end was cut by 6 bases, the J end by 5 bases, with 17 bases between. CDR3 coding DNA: TGTGCCAGCAGCAATTTGAGGGTCGTACACGAGCAGTACTTC. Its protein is CASSNLRVVHEQYF.

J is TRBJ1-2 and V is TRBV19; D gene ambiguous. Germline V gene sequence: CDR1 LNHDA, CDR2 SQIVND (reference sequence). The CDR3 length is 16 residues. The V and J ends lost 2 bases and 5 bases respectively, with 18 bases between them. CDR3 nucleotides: TGTGCCAGTAGTATAAGGACCAATCCTCCTCAATATGGCTACACCTTC. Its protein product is CASSIRTNPPQYGYTF.

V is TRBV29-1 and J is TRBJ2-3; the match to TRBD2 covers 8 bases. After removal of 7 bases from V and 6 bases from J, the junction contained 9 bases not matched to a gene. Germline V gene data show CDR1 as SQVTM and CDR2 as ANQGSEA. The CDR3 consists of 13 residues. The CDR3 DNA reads TGCAGCGGTGGGGGACTAGTAGGTGATACGCAGTATTTT. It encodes CSGGGLVGDTQYF.

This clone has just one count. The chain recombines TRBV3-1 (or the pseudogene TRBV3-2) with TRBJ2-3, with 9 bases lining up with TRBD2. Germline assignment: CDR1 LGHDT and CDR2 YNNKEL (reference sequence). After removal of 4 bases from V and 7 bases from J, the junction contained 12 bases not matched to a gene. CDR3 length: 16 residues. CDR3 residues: CASSPRGRGGLNTQYF. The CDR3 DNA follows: TGTGCCAGCAGCCCCCGGGGGCGGGGGGGCCTAAATACGCAGTATTTT.

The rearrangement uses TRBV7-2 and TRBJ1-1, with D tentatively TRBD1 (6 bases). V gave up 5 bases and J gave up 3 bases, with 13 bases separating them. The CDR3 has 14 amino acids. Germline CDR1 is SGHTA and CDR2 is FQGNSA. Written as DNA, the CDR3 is TGTGCCAGCAGCACACAGGGAGCCCACACTGAAGCTTTCTTT. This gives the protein CASSTQGAHTEAFF.

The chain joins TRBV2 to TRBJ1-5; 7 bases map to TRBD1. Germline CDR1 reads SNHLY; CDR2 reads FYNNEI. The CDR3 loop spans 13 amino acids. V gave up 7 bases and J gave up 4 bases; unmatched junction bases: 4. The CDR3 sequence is CASKAGGNQPQHF. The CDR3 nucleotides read TGTGCCAGCAAGGCAGGGGGGAATCAGCCCCAGCATTTT.

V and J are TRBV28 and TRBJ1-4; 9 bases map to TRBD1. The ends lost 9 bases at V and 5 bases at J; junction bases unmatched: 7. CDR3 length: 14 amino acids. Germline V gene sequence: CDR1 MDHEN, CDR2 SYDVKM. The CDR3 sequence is CASVTGGQNEKLFF. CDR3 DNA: TGTGCCAGTGTGACAGGGGGGCAAAATGAAAAACTGTTTTTT. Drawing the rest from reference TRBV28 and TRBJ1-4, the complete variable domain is DVKVTQSSRYLVKRTGEKVFLECVQDMDHENMFWYRQDPGLGLRLIYFSYDVKMKEKGDIPEGYSVSREKKERFSLILESASTNQTSMYLCASVTGGQNEKLFFGSGTQLSVL.